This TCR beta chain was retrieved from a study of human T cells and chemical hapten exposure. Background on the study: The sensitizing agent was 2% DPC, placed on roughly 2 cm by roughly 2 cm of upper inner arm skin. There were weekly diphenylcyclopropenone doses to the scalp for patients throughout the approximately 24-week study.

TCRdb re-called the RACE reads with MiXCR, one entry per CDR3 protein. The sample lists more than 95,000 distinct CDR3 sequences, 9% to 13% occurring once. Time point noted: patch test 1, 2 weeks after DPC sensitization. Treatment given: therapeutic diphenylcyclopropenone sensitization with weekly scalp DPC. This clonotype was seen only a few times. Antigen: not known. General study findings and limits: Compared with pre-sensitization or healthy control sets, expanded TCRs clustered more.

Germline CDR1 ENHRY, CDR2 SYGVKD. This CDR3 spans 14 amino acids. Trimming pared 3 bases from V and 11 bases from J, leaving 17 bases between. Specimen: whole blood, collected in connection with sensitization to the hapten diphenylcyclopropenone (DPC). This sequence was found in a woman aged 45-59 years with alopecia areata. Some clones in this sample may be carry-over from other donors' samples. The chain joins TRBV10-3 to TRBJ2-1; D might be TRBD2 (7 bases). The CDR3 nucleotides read TGTGCCATCAGTGACACGGGGGGCCATAATAAGCAGTTCTTC. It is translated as CAISDTGGHNKQFF.